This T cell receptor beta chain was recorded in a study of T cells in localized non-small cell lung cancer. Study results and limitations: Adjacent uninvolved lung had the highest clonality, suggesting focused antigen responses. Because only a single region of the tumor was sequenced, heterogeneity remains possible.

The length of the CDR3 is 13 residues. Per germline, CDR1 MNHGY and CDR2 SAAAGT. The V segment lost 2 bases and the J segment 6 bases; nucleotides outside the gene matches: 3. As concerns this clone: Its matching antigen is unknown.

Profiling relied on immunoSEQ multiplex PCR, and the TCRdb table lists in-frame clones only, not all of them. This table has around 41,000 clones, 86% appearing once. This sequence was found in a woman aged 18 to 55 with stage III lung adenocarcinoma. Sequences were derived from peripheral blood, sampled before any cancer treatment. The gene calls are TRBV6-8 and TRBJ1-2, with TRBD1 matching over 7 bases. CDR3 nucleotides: TGTGCCAGCAGTTACGCGACAGGGCATGGCTACACCTTC. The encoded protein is CASSYATGHGYTF.